This T cell receptor (beta chain) was profiled in a study of T cell repertoires in cytomegalovirus infection. Study summary: An indication of both CMV infection and matching HLA type came from public TCR beta signatures. Findings and caveats of the study: The ex vivo response was dominated by HLA-C-restricted CMV-specific TCR beta clonotypes. Carriers of CMV and the relevant HLA type were discriminated by public TCR beta frequency.

TCRdb analysed the reads with MiXCR anew, one entry per CDR3 protein. The table lists around 350,000 distinct CDR3 sequences, around a sixth of them singletons. This clonotype occurred many times. Its antigen is unidentified. This CDR3 contains 16 residues. Germline-derived CDR1 and CDR2 are MNHNS and SASEGT. V was pared by 2 bases and J by 4 bases, with 9 bases of the junction left unmatched. The chain is built from TRBV6-1 and TRBJ2-5, with 8 positions matching TRBD2. The sequencing input was PBMCs. The source of this sequence is a human donor in good health (CMV status not recorded). Some clones in this sample may be carry-over from other donors' samples. The CDR3: CASSEPPGLVRETQYF. DNA for the CDR3: TGTGCCAGCAGTGAACCTCCGGGACTAGTAAGAGAGACCCAGTACTTC.